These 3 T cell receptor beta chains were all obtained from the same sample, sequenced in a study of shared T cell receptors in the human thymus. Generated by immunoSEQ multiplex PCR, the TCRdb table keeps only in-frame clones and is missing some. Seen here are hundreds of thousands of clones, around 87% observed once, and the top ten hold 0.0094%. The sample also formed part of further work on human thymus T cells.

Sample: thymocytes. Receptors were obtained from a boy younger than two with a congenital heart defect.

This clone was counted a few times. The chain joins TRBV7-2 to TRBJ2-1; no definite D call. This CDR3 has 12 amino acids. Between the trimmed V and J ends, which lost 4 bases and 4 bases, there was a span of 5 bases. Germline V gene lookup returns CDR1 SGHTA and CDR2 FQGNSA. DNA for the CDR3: TGTGCCAGCAGCTCCCCATACAATGAGCAGTTCTTC. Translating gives CASSSPYNEQFF.

The CDR3 protein is CASSPSGRSGNTIYF. In DNA form, the CDR3 reads TGTGCCAGCAGCCCATCAGGGCGTTCTGGAAACACCATATATTTT. V usage is TRBV7-9 and J usage is TRBJ1-3, with a tentative D call TRBD1 (5 bases). The V end was cut by 5 bases, the J end by 1 base, with 12 bases between. The germline V gene has CDR1 SEHNR and CDR2 FQNEAQ (reference sequence). The CDR3 loop spans 15 amino acids.

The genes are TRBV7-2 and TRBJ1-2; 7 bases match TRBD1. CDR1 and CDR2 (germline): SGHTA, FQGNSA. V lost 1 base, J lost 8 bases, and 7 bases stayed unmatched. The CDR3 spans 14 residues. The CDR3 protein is CASSLGTGGDGYTF. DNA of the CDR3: TGTGCCAGCAGCTTAGGGACAGGAGGTGACGGCTACACCTTC.